These T cell receptor beta chains were read from a single sample in a study of blood T cell repertoires in COVID-19. The repertoire was sequenced with immunoSEQ multiplex PCR; TCRdb's copy has only in-frame clones and lacks some. This table has fewer than 350,000 clones, 85% to 95% appearing once. The sample taken for sequencing was PBMCs or T cells enriched from blood (not recorded which). The receptors were sampled from a man between 35 and 55 years old who had been exposed to COVID-19. Both conserved end residues are part of each CDR3. D genes are given only for firm matches. The size of a clone is reported for some rows only, either as once, few or many, or as a class for expanded clones.

J,size,D,V,CDR3,DNA
TRBJ2-6,few,NA,TRBV9,CASSVVRGSGANVLTF,TGTGCCAGCAGCGTAGTACGGGGCTCTGGGGCCAACGTCCTGACTTTC
TRBJ2-7,NA,TRBD2,TRBV7-8,CASSPGLADEQYF,TGTGCCAGCAGCCCGGGACTAGCGGACGAGCAGTACTTC
TRBJ2-5,NA,TRBD1,TRBV6-5,CASSPFGQGEPSQYF,TGTGCCAGCAGCCCCTTTGGACAGGGGGAACCTTCCCAGTACTTC
TRBJ2-7,NA,NA,TRBV7-9,CASSQMGGQSSYEQYF,TGTGCCAGCAGCCAGATGGGCGGGCAAAGCTCCTACGAGCAGTACTTC
TRBJ2-4,NA,NA,TRBV10-3,CAISSGNKGEAKNIQYF,TGTGCCATCAGTAGCGGGAATAAGGGGGAAGCCAAAAACATTCAGTACTTC
TRBJ1-1,NA,NA,TRBV5-4,CATRTVMNTEAFF,TGTGCCACCCGGACAGTCATGAACACTGAAGCTTTCTTT
TRBJ1-1,NA,NA,TRBV7-9,CASSDSMNTEAFF,TGTGCCAGCAGCGACAGCATGAACACTGAAGCTTTCTTT
TRBJ2-1,NA,TRBD2,TRBV7-3,CASSPSAASGLNEQFF,TGTGCCAGCAGCCCCTCAGCGGCTAGCGGCCTGAATGAGCAGTTCTTC
TRBJ2-5,once,NA,TRBV10-3,CAISEDQGQETQYF,TGTGCCATCAGTGAAGACCAGGGCCAAGAGACCCAGTACTTC
TRBJ1-6,NA,NA,TRBV3-1/TRBV3-2,CASSQVEGAGSPLHF,TGTGCCAGCAGCCAAGTTGAAGGGGCAGGGTCACCCCTCCACTTT
TRBJ2-1,NA,TRBD2,TRBV24-1,CATSDNKVATSGRVSYNEQFF,TGTGCCACCAGTGATAACAAGGTTGCGACTAGCGGGAGAGTTTCCTACAATGAGCAGTTCTTC
TRBJ2-5,NA,TRBD1,TRBV14,CASSQRQGRETQYF,TGTGCCAGCAGCCAAAGACAGGGGCGAGAGACCCAGTACTTC
TRBJ2-1,NA,TRBD2,TRBV7-2,CASCMTSGSTEQFF,TGTGCCAGCTGTATGACTAGCGGGAGTACTGAGCAGTTCTTC
TRBJ1-5,NA,NA,TRBV3-1/TRBV3-2,CASSQGQNNQPQHF,TGTGCCAGCAGCCAAGGACAGAACAATCAGCCCCAGCATTTT
TRBJ2-1,few,NA,TRBV4-1,CASSLLWSSINNEQFF,TGCGCCAGCAGCCTACTATGGTCCAGTATAAACAATGAGCAGTTCTTC